Listed here are 20 T cell receptor beta chains from one sample, sequenced in a study of blood T cell repertoires in COVID-19 (dated by TCRdb to 2018 to 2020). Receptor libraries were prepared by the immunoSEQ multiplex PCR assay. What TCRdb holds here is the immuneACCESS table cut down to in-frame rearrangements. Part of the clones is not present; checked against another copy, under half of the missing clones reflect an unresolved V gene, and the others are unexplained. This sample comprises over 120,000 clones, approximately 86% of them detected only once. The top ten hold approximately 0.95% of the sample. The sample comprised peripheral blood. The receptors originated from a woman between 50 and 59 years old with acute or convalescent COVID-19.

The chain employs TRBV10-2 and TRBJ2-7; TRBD1 matches 9 bases. This CDR3 contains 12 residues. The germline V gene has CDR1 WSHSY and CDR2 SAAADI. Germline trimming cut 8 bases from V and 4 bases from J; bases unmatched to any gene: 3. The CDR3 reads CASHGTGYEQYF. The CDR3 DNA is TGCGCCAGCCATGGGACAGGGTACGAGCAGTACTTC.

The J gene is TRBJ1-2, the V gene TRBV5-4, with TRBD1 matching over 7 bases. Germline V gene sequence: CDR1 SGHNT, CDR2 YYREEE (reference sequence). The CDR3 has 15 amino acids. V lost 0 bases, J lost 4 bases, and 6 bases stayed unmatched. The CDR3 spells CASSLVSDRFYGYTF. The CDR3 DNA sequence: TGTGCCAGCAGCTTGGTCTCGGACAGGTTCTATGGCTACACCTTC.

This chain uses TRBV7-8 with TRBJ1-5; the D gene is possibly TRBD1 (6 bases). V was trimmed by 2 bases and J by 5 bases, leaving 16 bases between them. CDR3 length: 16 amino acids. Germline V CDR1 and CDR2: SGHVS, FQNEAQ. The CDR3 nucleotides are TGTGCCAGCAGCTTATGGCGGTCACAGGGAGATCAGCCCCAGCATTTT. Translation gives CASSLWRSQGDQPQHF.

The chain combines TRBV18 with TRBJ1-5; the D gene is possibly TRBD1 (6 bases). V dropped 2 bases and J dropped 6 bases, with 11 bases sitting between them. CDR3 length equals 14 residues. The V gene's germline CDR1 is KGHSH and CDR2 LQKENI. CDR3 nucleotide sequence: TGTGCCAGCTCACCAGCGGACAGAACTCAGCCCCAGCATTTT. Residues: CASSPADRTQPQHF.

This sequence joins TRBV29-1 and TRBJ2-1; 9 nucleotides match TRBD1. Trimming took 0 bases from V and 14 from J; bases not matched to a gene: 2. The germline V gene encodes CDR1 SQVTM and CDR2 ANQGSEA. This CDR3 is 11 amino acids long. CDR3 amino acids: CSVEEGTGKFF. The DNA of the CDR3 is TGCAGCGTTGAAGAAGGGACAGGGAAGTTCTTC.

This clone appeared a single time. The chain employs TRBV7-9 and TRBJ2-7, with D tentatively TRBD2 (5 bases). V lost 3 bases and J lost 5, with 14 bases in between. This CDR3 has 14 amino acids. From germline, CDR1 is SEHNR and CDR2 FQNEAQ (reference sequence). The CDR3 is CASSFRGLDDEQYF. Here the CDR3 DNA reads TGTGCCAGCAGCTTCAGAGGGCTCGACGACGAGCAGTACTTC.

The chain employs TRBV19 and TRBJ2-7; TRBD1 matches 9 bases. Trimming took 5 bases from V and 6 from J; bases not matched to a gene: 8. Germline V lookup: CDR1 LNHDA, CDR2 SQIVND (reference sequence). The CDR3 totals 14 residues. As DNA, the CDR3 is TGTGCCAGTAGTGCCGGGACAGGGATCGGCGAGCAGTACTTC. Residues: CASSAGTGIGEQYF.

This chain links TRBV24-1 with TRBJ2-5; TRBD2 agrees at 7 bases. The germline CDR1 and CDR2 sequences are KGHDR and SFDVKD. J gave up 0 bases and V 2 bases, and 14 bases lay outside the gene matches. The CDR3 is made up of 19 amino acids. CDR3 nucleotide sequence: TGTGCCACCAGTGATTCTCTCCGGGAGGCCCCTTTGTACCAAGAGACCCAGTACTTC. Amino acids: CATSDSLREAPLYQETQYF.

In nucleotides, the CDR3 is TGTGCCAGCAGTTTATGGGGGGATGAGCAGTTCTTC. Its translation: CASSLWGDEQFF. V usage is TRBV27 and J usage is TRBJ2-1, with a weak D call TRBD2 (6 bases). The CDR3 has 12 residues. Germline assignment: CDR1 MNHEY and CDR2 SMNVEV (reference sequence). Trimming shortened V by 1 base and J by 8 bases, and 6 bases separated the two germline ends.

The rearrangement joins TRBV19 to TRBJ2-1; possibly TRBD1 for D (6 bases). V shed 2 bases and J shed 7 bases, with 9 bases lying between them. This CDR3 spans 13 amino acids. From germline, CDR1 is LNHDA and CDR2 SQIVND (reference sequence). In DNA form, the CDR3 reads TGTGCCAGTAGTATAACTAGGGGGAATGAGCAGTTCTTC. Translating it yields CASSITRGNEQFF.

The chain employs TRBV6-5 and TRBJ1-4; D ambiguous. V lost 6 bases and J 7 bases, leaving 18 bases between the germline ends. Per germline, CDR1 MNHEY and CDR2 SVGAGI. This CDR3 spans 15 amino acids. DNA for the CDR3: TGTGCCAGCAGCAAGAGGCTCGCAAAAGGTGAAAAACTGTTTTTT. Protein: CASSKRLAKGEKLFF.

The chain couples TRBV19 to TRBJ1-1, with TRBD1 matching 7 bases. The trim removed 8 bases at V and 5 bases at J, leaving 11 bases unmatched. The CDR3 length is 14 residues. Germline V lookup: CDR1 LNHDA, CDR2 SQIVND (reference sequence). The DNA of the CDR3 is TGTGCCAGTTCCCAGACAGGGAGGATGACTGAAGCTTTCTTT. Amino acids: CASSQTGRMTEAFF.

The CDR3 here is CASSYNQIRGETQYF. The CDR3, as DNA: TGTGCCAGCAGTTACAATCAGATTAGGGGAGAGACCCAGTACTTC. The genes are TRBV6-5 and TRBJ2-5, with a weak D call TRBD1 (5 bases). The germline CDR1 and CDR2 sequences are MNHEY and SVGAGI. Trimming took 2 bases from V and 4 from J, leaving 14 bases between them. The CDR3 extends over 15 amino acids.

This chain links TRBV5-5 with TRBJ1-5, with a tentative D call TRBD1 (6 bases). With 0 bases removed from V and 5 bases from J, the gap between germline ends came to 18 bases. The V gene's germline CDR1 is SGHKS and CDR2 YYEKEE (reference sequence). This CDR3 is built from 17 residues. The DNA for the CDR3 is TGTGCCAGCAGCTTGGGATCCCCCGGGACACCCTATCAGCCCCAGCATTTT. It translates to CASSLGSPGTPYQPQHF. Drawing the rest from reference TRBV5-5 and TRBJ1-5, the complete variable domain is DAGVTQSPTHLIKTRGQQVTLRCSPISGHKSVSWYQQVLGQGPQFIFQYYEKEERGRGNFPDRFSARQFPNYSSELNVNALLLGDSALYLCASSLGSPGTPYQPQHFGDGTRLSIL.

V is TRBV18 and J is TRBJ1-2; D unclear. This CDR3 has 13 amino acids. Germline CDR1 reads KGHSH; CDR2 reads LQKENI. V was cut by 2 bases and J by 2 bases, with 6 bases left in between. The CDR3, as DNA: TGTGCCAGCTCACCAGAGGGAAACTATGGCTACACCTTC. It specifies CASSPEGNYGYTF.

This chain links TRBV4-1 with TRBJ1-6, with TRBD1 matching over 9 bases. Trimming removed 0 bases from V and 12 bases from J; junction bases left unmatched: 9. CDR3 length: 16 residues. Germline CDR1 is MGHRA and CDR2 is YSYEKL. DNA for the CDR3: TGCGCCAGCAGCCAAGATTGGGGACAGGGTACGATACCCCTCCACTTT. This sequence encodes CASSQDWGQGTIPLHF.

The genes are TRBV10-1 and TRBJ2-7; 10 bases are shared with TRBD2. Germline V gives CDR1 WNHNN, CDR2 SYGVQD (reference sequence). The CDR3 is 16 amino acids. Trimming cost V 0 bases and J 3 bases; bases outside gene matches: 5. The CDR3 loop reads CASSESRASGSYEQYF. In nucleotides, the CDR3 is TGCGCCAGCAGTGAGTCGCGGGCTAGCGGGAGCTACGAGCAGTACTTC.

The rearrangement links TRBV10-3 to TRBJ2-1; TRBD2 is a possible D gene (5 bases). The CDR3 has 16 residues. CDR1 is ENHRY, CDR2 SYGVKD, per germline. The ends were cut back, 5 bases at V and 0 bases at J, with 14 bases in the middle. CDR3 bases: TGTGCCATCAGTATATCAAGCGGAGTCTCCTACAATGAGCAGTTCTTC. It translates to CAISISSGVSYNEQFF.

For the CDR3, the DNA is TGTGCCAGTAGTCCAGCGGGGGGTACTCTAGCCAAAAACATTCAGTACTTC. It codes for CASSPAGGTLAKNIQYF. The chain employs TRBV19 and TRBJ2-4; 9 positions match TRBD2. The germline CDR1 and CDR2 sequences are LNHDA and SQIVND (reference sequence). J was trimmed by 0 bases and V by 5 bases; bases with no gene match: 8. The CDR3 covers 17 residues.

The chain employs TRBV1 and TRBJ2-3; whether TRBD2, the table's D call, matches the DNA was not checked. TRBV1 is noted as a pseudogene. The CDR3 runs 18 residues. CDR3 region: CTSSPEGTSGRSTDTQYF. CDR3 nucleotide sequence: TGCACCAGCAGCCCAGAGGGAACTAGCGGGAGAAGCACAGATACGCAGTATTTT.